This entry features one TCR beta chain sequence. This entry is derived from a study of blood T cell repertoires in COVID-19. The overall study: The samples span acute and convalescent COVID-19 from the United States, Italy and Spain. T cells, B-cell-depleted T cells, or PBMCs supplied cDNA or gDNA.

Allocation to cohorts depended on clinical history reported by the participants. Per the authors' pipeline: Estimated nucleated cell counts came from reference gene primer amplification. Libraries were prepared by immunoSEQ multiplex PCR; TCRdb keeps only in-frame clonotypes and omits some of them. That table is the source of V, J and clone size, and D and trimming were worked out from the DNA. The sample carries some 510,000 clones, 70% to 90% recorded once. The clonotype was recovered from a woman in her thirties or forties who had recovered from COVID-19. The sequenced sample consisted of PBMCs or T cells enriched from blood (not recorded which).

As DNA, the CDR3 is TGTGCCAGCAGCCAAGCCCAAGGGACAGTTGGCTACGAGCAGTACTTC. Translation: CASSQAQGTVGYEQYF. V gene TRBV3-1 (or the pseudogene TRBV3-2) combines with J gene TRBJ2-7; 7 nucleotides agree with TRBD1. Per the germline V gene, CDR1 is LGHDT and CDR2 is YNNKEL (reference sequence). V gave up 1 base and J gave up 3 bases; unmatched junction bases: 9. The CDR3 is made up of 16 amino acids.